Listed here is a single T cell receptor (beta chain). These data belong to a study of Graves' ophthalmopathy and Graves' hyperthyroidism. The source of the PBMCs was about 10 ml of fresh peripheral blood. The V and J ends lost 4 bases and 4 bases, in that order; junction bases with no gene match: 6. Germline CDR1 and CDR2: LGHDT and YNNKEL (reference sequence). CDR3 length equals 16 residues. Amplified TCR beta CDR3 regions were obtained using RNA transcripts as template. An opening RT-PCR round employed HTBI primers and preceded a second-round multiplex PCR. TCRdb analysed the multiplex PCR reads with MiXCR anew, one entry per CDR3 protein. The data show around 660,000 distinct CDR3 sequences, more than 40% seen once.

The material sequenced was peripheral blood. The source of this sequence is an adult man with Graves' ophthalmopathy. The chain carries TRBV3-1 and TRBJ2-5; 13 bases map to TRBD2. CDR3 sequence reads: CASSLGLAGSGETQYF. The CDR3 bases are TGTGCCAGCAGCCTGGGACTAGCGGGATCAGGAGAGACCCAGTACTTC.